This T cell receptor (beta chain) was identified during a study of shared clonotypes between healthy human individuals. Study-level points and caveats: Despite large depth, rarefaction showed incomplete sorted-subset sequencing.

This clone was recorded once. Its antigen is unknown. V was trimmed by 7 bases and J by 7 bases, leaving 10 bases between them. The length of the CDR3 is 12 residues. Germline V gene sequence: CDR1 MDHEN, CDR2 SYDVKM. CD45RO-negative, CCR7-selected cells formed the naive CD8 fraction, which excluded terminally differentiated effector memory CD45RA+ cells. Per the study methods: ImmunoSEQ junction-only sequences lacked quality scores, so their filtering differed. Profiling relied on immunoSEQ multiplex PCR, and the TCRdb table lists in-frame clones only, not all of them. V, J and clone size are those of that table, while D and trimming were read from the DNA. Of about 2.1 million clones listed, roughly 95% are singletons.

The rearrangement links TRBV28 to TRBJ1-4; no clear D gene. Sequencing input: naive CD8+ T cells from PBMCs. The sequence was obtained from a man aged 18 to 30 in good health. Some clones in this sample may be carry-over from other donors' samples. CDR3: CASNGPGEKLFF. The CDR3 coding sequence is TGTGCCAGCAATGGACCGGGTGAAAAACTGTTTTTT.